The 14 T cell receptor beta chains below come from one sample, sequenced in a study of OX40 agonist ivuxolimab in advanced cancers. Libraries were built with the immunoSEQ multiplex PCR assay. Drawn from immuneACCESS, this table holds only the in-frame rearrangements with V and J called that TCRdb kept. Clones are partly lost; checked studies trace under half to an unresolved V gene and leave the rest unexplained. Recorded for this sample are approximately 68,000 clones; approximately 92% of them occurred a single time. The top ten clonotypes cover around 0.92% of the sample. The sample in question was CD4+ or CD8+ T cells sorted from blood, obtained in a trial of the OX40 agonist ivuxolimab. All receptors derive from an adult with an advanced solid tumor such as melanoma, head and neck, liver or kidney cancer.

The DNA of the CDR3 is TGTGCCAGCAGTTACTCGGCGATACCTAAGAAGACCCAGTACTTC. Translated, it gives CASSYSAIPKKTQYF. The rearrangement joins TRBV6-5 to TRBJ2-5; unclear D gene. With 0 bases removed from V and 6 bases from J, the gap between germline ends came to 14 bases. The germline CDR1 and CDR2 sequences are MNHEY and SVGAGI. This CDR3 has 15 residues.

The count of this clone is one. V and J are TRBV5-1 and TRBJ1-2, with D maybe TRBD1 (5 bases). This CDR3 contains 14 residues. Germline CDR1 SGHRS, CDR2 YFSETQ. The V gene lost 0 bases and the J gene lost 6 bases, with 12 bases spanning the gap. The CDR3 DNA reads as TGCGCCAGCAGCTTGGCCGGGGGTTCTAATGGCTACACCTTC. It specifies CASSLAGGSNGYTF.

This chain's CDR3 is CASSWGLENEQFF. For the CDR3, the DNA is TGTGCCAGTAGTTGGGGACTTGAGAATGAGCAGTTCTTC. This sequence joins TRBV19 and TRBJ2-1; TRBD2 is a possible D gene (6 bases). Trimming took 5 bases from V and 7 from J, leaving 12 bases between them. CDR3 length: 13 residues. The V gene's germline CDR1 is LNHDA and CDR2 SQIVND (reference sequence).

The V and J genes are TRBV14 and TRBJ2-3, with 7 bases identical to TRBD1. The CDR3 runs to 15 residues. V gave up 4 bases and J gave up 5 bases; unmatched junction bases: 9. In germline, CDR1 is SGHDN, CDR2 FVKESK. The CDR3 DNA reads as TGTGCCAGCAGCCCCACAGGGGCCAGGGTAGATACGCAGTATTTT. It codes for CASSPTGARVDTQYF. Looking up the rest from reference TRBV14 and TRBJ2-3 gives the full variable domain: EAGVTQFPSHSVIEKGQTVTLRCDPISGHDNLYWYRRVMGKEIKFLLHFVKESKQDESGMPNNRFLAERTGGTYSTLKVQPAELEDSGVYFCASSPTGARVDTQYFGPGTRLTVL.

The V call is TRBV7-2, the J call TRBJ2-5; TRBD2 is a possible D gene (6 bases). Germline assignment: CDR1 SGHTA and CDR2 FQGNSA. Trimming removed 6 bases from V and 5 bases from J, with 22 bases in between. CDR3 length equals 16 residues. This CDR3 is CASSLGIRDSGETQYF. The CDR3 region has the DNA TGTGCCAGCAGTCTAGGAATCCGAGACAGCGGGGAGACCCAGTACTTC.

This chain connects TRBV11-2 to TRBJ2-3; 12 nucleotides align to TRBD2. This CDR3 region has 14 residues. Germline V lookup: CDR1 SGHAT, CDR2 FQNNGV. J lost 5 bases, V lost 5 bases, and 2 bases had no gene match. CDR3 DNA sequence: TGTGCCAGCAGCCTGACTAGCGGGGGAGATACGCAGTATTTT. Encoded protein: CASSLTSGGDTQYF.

The chain links TRBV7-2 to TRBJ1-1, with D uncertain. This CDR3 has 13 amino acids. The V gene lost 0 bases and the J gene lost 6 bases, with 8 bases spanning the gap. Germline CDR1 SGHTA, CDR2 FQGNSA. For the CDR3, the DNA is TGTGCCAGCAGCTTAGCCAACCCCCCTGAAGCTTTCTTT. This translates into CASSLANPPEAFF.

V is TRBV27 and J is TRBJ2-7; tentatively, D is TRBD1 or TRBD2 (7 bases each). V was shortened by 4 bases and J by 4 bases, with 17 bases between the two germline ends. The CDR3 spans 15 residues. Germline CDR1 reads MNHEY; CDR2 reads SMNVEV (reference sequence). CDR3 DNA sequence: TGTGCCAGCAGTTCCCGGGGAGCGGGACAGTACGAGCAGTACTTC. It translates to CASSSRGAGQYEQYF.

The chain links TRBV5-8 to TRBJ2-5; D call uncertain. Trimming cost V 0 bases and J 5 bases, with 8 bases left between them. CDR1 is SGHTS and CDR2 is YDEGEE in the germline V gene. The CDR3 is made up of 13 amino acids. CDR3 bases: TGTGCCAGCAGCTTGGACGGGTTGGAGACCCAGTACTTC. It encodes CASSLDGLETQYF.

The J gene is TRBJ1-5, the V gene TRBV19; D unclear. V was cut by 4 bases and J by 6 bases, with 13 bases left in between. The germline V gene encodes CDR1 LNHDA and CDR2 SQIVND (reference sequence). The CDR3 spans 14 residues. The CDR3 is CASSSSDGGQPQHF. The CDR3 nucleotides read TGTGCCAGTAGTAGTTCGGACGGTGGTCAGCCCCAGCATTTT.

The chain uses TRBV9 and TRBJ1-5; TRBD1 might be the D (5 bases). Trimming left V 0 bases short and J 3 bases short, with 10 bases between. This CDR3 has 15 amino acids. Germline V gene sequence: CDR1 SGDLS, CDR2 YYNGEE. CDR3 sequence reads: CASSVESGFNQPQHF. The DNA of the CDR3 is TGTGCCAGCAGCGTAGAGTCAGGGTTCAATCAGCCCCAGCATTTT.

The gene calls are TRBV2 and TRBJ2-1; 7 nucleotides match TRBD1. This CDR3 comprises 14 residues. Germline assignment: CDR1 SNHLY and CDR2 FYNNEI. With V trimmed by 6 bases and J by 2 bases, 4 bases remained unmatched. This CDR3 is CASRGDSPYNEQFF. The DNA of the CDR3 is TGTGCCAGCAGGGGGGACAGTCCCTACAATGAGCAGTTCTTC.

The table lists this clone with a count of one. The chain links TRBV5-1 to TRBJ2-1; 7 bases align to TRBD2. The V segment lost 2 bases and the J segment 3 bases; nucleotides outside the gene matches: 5. Germline CDR1 SGHRS, CDR2 YFSETQ. This CDR3 spans 15 amino acids. This CDR3 is CASSFDLADYNEQFF. As DNA, the CDR3 is TGCGCCAGCAGCTTCGATCTAGCGGACTACAATGAGCAGTTCTTC.

The chain carries TRBV28 and TRBJ1-1; D ambiguous. Germline V lookup: CDR1 MDHEN, CDR2 SYDVKM. CDR3 size: 11 residues. Trimming shortened V by 11 bases and J by 2 bases, and 9 bases separated the two germline ends. The CDR3 DNA reads TGTGCCTCGAAACACAACACTGAAGCTTTCTTT. Its translation: CASKHNTEAFF.